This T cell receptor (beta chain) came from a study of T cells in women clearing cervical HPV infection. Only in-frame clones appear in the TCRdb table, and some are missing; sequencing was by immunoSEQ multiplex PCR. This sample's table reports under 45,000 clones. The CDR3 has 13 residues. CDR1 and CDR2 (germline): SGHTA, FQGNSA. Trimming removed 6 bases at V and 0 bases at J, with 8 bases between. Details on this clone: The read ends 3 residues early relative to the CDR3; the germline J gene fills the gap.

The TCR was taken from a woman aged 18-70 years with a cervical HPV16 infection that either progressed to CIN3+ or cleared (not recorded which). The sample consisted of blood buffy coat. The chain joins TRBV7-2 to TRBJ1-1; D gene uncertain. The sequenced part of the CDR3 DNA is TGTGCCAGCAGTCTCTCCTTGAACACTGAA. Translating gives CASSLSLNTE. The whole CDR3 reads CASSLSLNTEAFF.